This T cell receptor (beta chain) was identified in a study of naive and memory T cell subsets. The beta constant-region primer was an equimolar mix of two oligonucleotides covering TRBC1 and TRBC2. MiXCR was run by TCRdb on the UMI-ligation and nested PCR reads, yielding one entry per CDR3 protein. The table records around 29,000 distinct CDR3 sequences, approximately 11% of them present only once. The CDR3 contains 11 residues. The germline V gene encodes CDR1 MNHNY and CDR2 SVGAGI (reference sequence). Losses at the gene ends were 6 bases for V and 5 bases for J; bases not matched to a gene: 1. This clonotype was recorded a few times.

The sequenced sample was effector memory CD4+ T cells from blood. The subset is: effector memory, CD45RA- CD27-. This TCR came from a human donor in good health. This chain links TRBV6-6 with TRBJ2-7; 7 bases align to TRBD1. CDR3 amino acids: CASRTGNEQYF. CDR3 in DNA: TGTGCCAGCAGGACAGGGAACGAGCAGTACTTC.